These 19 T cell receptor beta chains were all obtained from the same sample, sequenced in a study of prognosis after radiotherapy for stage I lung cancer. Using two-round multiplex PCR, the authors amplified TCR beta CDR3 from genomic DNA. Gene-specific primers for each TRBV and TRBJ gene drove first-round PCR. TCRdb itself ran the multiplex PCR reads through MiXCR, one entry per CDR3 protein. Among fewer than 15,000 distinct CDR3 sequences listed, around 50% were seen once. This specimen consisted of PBMCs, obtained before or after stereotactic body radiation therapy (not recorded which). Source of these receptors: a donor aged 50 or older with non-small cell lung cancer.

This clonotype was seen repeatedly, ten times or more. The chain links TRBV27 to TRBJ2-4, with D maybe TRBD1 (5 bases). CDR1 and CDR2 from the germline V gene are MNHEY and SMNVEV (reference sequence). Trimming took off 10 bases at V and 6 bases at J, with 10 bases between the two ends. The CDR3 loop spans 11 amino acids. The CDR3 reads CATLDRNIQYF. In nucleotides, the CDR3 is TGTGCCACTTTAGACAGAAACATTCAGTACTTC.

The chain recombines TRBV6-2 or TRBV6-3 with TRBJ2-5, with D hard to call. Germline CDR1 MNHEY, CDR2 SVGEGT. The germline V and J ends were trimmed by 0 bases and 8 bases, with 22 bases remaining between them. The CDR3 is 17 residues long. The CDR3 sequence is CASSYSDGEGPGDTQYF. The CDR3, as DNA: TGTGCCAGCAGTTACTCCGATGGAGAAGGTCCAGGAGATACCCAGTACTTC.

This clonotype was counted many times. The J gene is TRBJ1-1, the V gene TRBV28; 7 bases are a match to TRBD1. The J segment lost 5 bases and the V segment lost 5 bases, leaving 8 bases of the junction unmatched. CDR3 size: 14 residues. Germline CDR1 and CDR2: MDHEN and SYDVKM. The CDR3 coding sequence is TGTGCCAGCAGTCTGACAGGGATTATGACTGAAGCTTTCTTT. As protein: CASSLTGIMTEAFF.

Here the CDR3 reads CASRGTGGPQYF. The CDR3 bases are TGTGCCAGCAGAGGCACCGGGGGGCCTCAGTACTTC. J is TRBJ2-7 and V is TRBV13, with a possible D match to TRBD2 (7 bases). Germline CDR1 PRHDT, CDR2 FYEKMQ (reference sequence). This CDR3 comprises 12 residues. V lost 6 bases to trimming and J lost 10 bases, with 16 bases between them.

This clonotype has at least ten counts. This chain links TRBV20-1 with TRBJ2-3; D gene uncertain. There are 12 residues in the CDR3. The ends were cut back, 2 bases at V and 3 bases at J, with 6 bases in the middle. Germline V gene lookup returns CDR1 DFQATT and CDR2 SNEGSKA (reference sequence). In DNA form, the CDR3 reads TGCAGTGCTAGATCCCTAACAGATACGCAGTATTTT. Translating it yields CSARSLTDTQYF.

This clonotype was recorded many times. CDR3: CASSAAYGAEQFF. Written as DNA, the CDR3 is TGTGCCAGCAGTGCTGCCTATGGGGCTGAGCAGTTCTTC. The chain recombines TRBV6-4 with TRBJ2-1; possible D gene TRBD1, 5 bases. The CDR3 extends over 13 amino acids. Germline V lookup: CDR1 MRHNA, CDR2 SNTAGT. The germline V and J ends were trimmed by 4 bases and 9 bases, with 13 bases remaining between them.

By share, this clonotype ranks as medium-sized. The V call is TRBV28, the J call TRBJ2-1; 14 bases map to TRBD2. The CDR3 length is 17 residues. The germline CDR1 and CDR2 sequences are MDHEN and SYDVKM. The J segment lost 7 bases and the V segment lost 4 bases, leaving 9 bases of the junction unmatched. CDR3 sequence reads: CASSSPGTSGSRNEQFF. CDR3 coding DNA: TGTGCCAGCAGTTCCCCTGGGACTAGCGGGAGTAGGAATGAGCAGTTCTTC.

By frequency in the sample, this clonotype is medium-sized (0.01 to 0.1%). This rearrangement joins TRBV7-2 to TRBJ1-6, with TRBD1 as a possible D gene (6 bases). The CDR3 length is 16 residues. Between the trimmed V and J ends, which lost 7 bases and 4 bases, there was a span of 17 bases. Germline V gives CDR1 SGHTA, CDR2 FQGNSA. The CDR3 bases are TGTGCCAGCACCAATAGGGGGGAGCAATATAATTCACCCCTCCACTTT. This codes for CASTNRGEQYNSPLHF.

Ten or more counts support this clonotype. This chain joins TRBV20-1 and TRBJ1-5, with D tentatively TRBD1 (6 bases). The germline V gene encodes CDR1 DFQATT and CDR2 SNEGSKA (reference sequence). Between the trimmed V and J ends, which lost 5 bases and 4 bases, there was a span of 18 bases. This CDR3 is 15 amino acids long. The CDR3 DNA sequence: TGCAGTGCTCATGGGCCAACAGGGCGTAATCAGCCCCAGCATTTT. It codes for CSAHGPTGRNQPQHF.

In the case of this clonotype: The likely explanation is a read error, given a far larger clone one base away. The chain recombines TRBV6-4 with TRBJ2-2; D is perhaps TRBD1 (6 bases). There are 17 residues in the CDR3. Germline CDR1 reads MRHNA; CDR2 reads SNTAGT. The CDR3 reads CACSYGFDRRDTGELFF. The CDR3 DNA reads TGTGCCTGCAGTTACGGCTTTGACAGGAGAGACACCGGGGAGCTGTTTTTT.

CDR3 DNA: TGCGCCAGCAGCCAAGTTAGTGTGAACGAGCAGTACTTC. This encodes CASSQVSVNEQYF. This rearrangement joins TRBV4-1 to TRBJ2-7; D is ambiguous. The germline CDR1 and CDR2 sequences are MGHRA and YSYEKL. V lost 1 base and J 5 bases, leaving 9 bases between the germline ends. The CDR3 totals 13 residues.

About this clonotype itself: A read error may account for a junction end that differs from germline. This rearrangement joins TRBV7-8 to TRBJ2-3; weak D call: TRBD1 (6 bases). This CDR3 spans 12 amino acids. Germline values: CDR1 SGHVS, CDR2 FQNEAQ. The CDR3 DNA sequence: TGTGCCAGCGGGGTCAGGACAGATACGCTGTATTTT. As protein: CASGVRTDTLYF.

Sample share makes this clonotype medium-sized. V and J are TRBV7-3 and TRBJ2-3; TRBD1 matches 7 bases. The CDR3 covers 22 residues. Trimming took 5 bases from V and 5 from J; bases not matched to a gene: 31. Germline CDR1 SGHTA, CDR2 FQGTGA. The CDR3 nucleotides read TGTGCCAGCAGCGTAGCCCGATCAACAGGGGTTTGGGATGTTTTTCCGCAAGATACGCAGTATTTT. Protein: CASSVARSTGVWDVFPQDTQYF. Complete variable domain (other parts from reference TRBV7-3 and TRBJ2-3): GAGVSQTPSNKVTEKGKYVELRCDPISGHTALYWYRQSLGQGPEFLIYFQGTGAADDSGLPNDRFFAVRPEGSVSTLKIQRTERGDSAVYLCASSVARSTGVWDVFPQDTQYFGPGTRLTVL.

This clonotype was found many times. The genes are TRBV19 and TRBJ1-2; 8 bases line up with TRBD1. V shed 6 bases, J shed 4 bases, and the junction held 4 bases outside the gene matches. Looked up from germline, CDR1 is LNHDA and CDR2 is SQIVND (reference sequence). The CDR3 is 13 residues long. As DNA, the CDR3 is TGTGCCAGTAGACCAGGGGGCGGCTATGGCTACACCTTC. This translates into CASRPGGGYGYTF.

This clonotype was found once. This sequence joins TRBV20-1 and TRBJ2-6; D remains ambiguous. The V end lost 0 bases, the J end lost 2 bases, and 8 bases lay between the germline ends. Germline CDR1 is DFQATT and CDR2 is SNEGSKA (reference sequence). The CDR3 is 15 amino acids. The CDR3 DNA is TGCAGTGCTAGAGAGTTGGGCGCTGGGGCCAACGTCCTGACTTTC. Its translation is CSARELGAGANVLTF.

The V call is TRBV20-1, the J call TRBJ2-1; D might be TRBD1 (7 bases). The CDR3 extends over 15 amino acids. Germline V lookup: CDR1 DFQATT, CDR2 SNEGSKA (reference sequence). In DNA form, the CDR3 reads TGCACCTGGGCCGAACGTTTCGCCGACAGGGACTCCCAGTTCTTC. This translates into CTWAERFADRDSQFF.

This clonotype was counted ten times or more. V is TRBV7-3 and J is TRBJ2-1; a weak D match, TRBD2 (7 bases). With 2 bases removed from V and 3 bases from J, the gap between germline ends came to 17 bases. Germline loops: CDR1 SGHTA, CDR2 FQGTGA. The CDR3 runs 17 residues. The CDR3 region has the DNA TGTGCCAGCAGCTTAGGGGGCTCGGGGGGTTTCTACAATGAGCAGTTCTTC. Translating gives CASSLGGSGGFYNEQFF.

The DNA for the CDR3 is TGTGCCAGCAGCTTAGTTGGGACTAGCGGAAACAATGAGCAGTTCTTC. It codes for CASSLVGTSGNNEQFF. This sequence joins TRBV7-2 and TRBJ2-1; the match to TRBD2 covers 11 bases. Looked up from germline, CDR1 is SGHTA and CDR2 is FQGNSA. CDR3 length: 16 amino acids. J gave up 5 bases and V 1 base, and 4 bases lay outside the gene matches.

Many counts were recorded for this clonotype. V is TRBV16 and J is TRBJ1-4; D might be TRBD1 (5 bases). The CDR3 consists of 16 residues. The germline V gene encodes CDR1 KGHSY and CDR2 FQNENV. The V gene lost 4 bases and the J gene lost 0 bases, with 12 bases spanning the gap. The chain's CDR3 is CASSPRQTATNEKLFF. CDR3 DNA: TGTGCCAGCAGCCCTAGACAGACTGCAACTAATGAAAAACTGTTTTTT.